This TCR beta chain was captured by sequencing in a study of blood T cell repertoires in COVID-19. On the study more broadly: Samples came from the United States, Italy and Spain, spanning acute and convalescent COVID-19. Nucleic acid was either cDNA or gDNA, and it came from T cells, B-cell-depleted T cells, or PBMCs.

Per the original data handling: Amplification from reference gene primers served as the basis for estimated nucleated cell counts. Sequenced by immunoSEQ multiplex PCR; TCRdb stores in-frame clones only, minus some. Clone size and the V and J calls come from that table; the DNA yielded D and trimming. The table lists roughly 130,000 clones, around 80% of them singletons. Trimming left V 2 bases short and J 1 base short, with 8 bases between. Germline CDR1 is SQVTM and CDR2 is ANQGSEA. CDR3 length: 13 amino acids. The chain employs TRBV29-1 and TRBJ2-5; D is ambiguous. Material for sequencing was peripheral blood. The sequence came from a man in his fifties or sixties with acute or convalescent COVID-19. CDR3 sequence reads: CSVELQSQETQYF. For the CDR3, the DNA is TGCAGCGTTGAACTACAGTCCCAAGAGACCCAGTACTTC.